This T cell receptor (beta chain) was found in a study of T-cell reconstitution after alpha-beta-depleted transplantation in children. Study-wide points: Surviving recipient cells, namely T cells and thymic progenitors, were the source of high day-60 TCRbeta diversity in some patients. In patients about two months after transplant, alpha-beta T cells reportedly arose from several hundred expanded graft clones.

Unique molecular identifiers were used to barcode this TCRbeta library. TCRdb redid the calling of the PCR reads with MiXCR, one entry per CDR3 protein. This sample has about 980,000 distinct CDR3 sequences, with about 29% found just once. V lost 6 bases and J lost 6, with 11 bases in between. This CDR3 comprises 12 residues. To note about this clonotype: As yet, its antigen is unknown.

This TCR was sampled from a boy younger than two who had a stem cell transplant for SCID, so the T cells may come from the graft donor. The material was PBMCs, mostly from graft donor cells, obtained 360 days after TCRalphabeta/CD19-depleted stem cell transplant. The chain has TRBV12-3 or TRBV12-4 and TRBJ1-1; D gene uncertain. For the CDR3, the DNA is TGTGCCAGCAGGACGACGTGGGCTGAAGCTTTCTTT. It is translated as CASRTTWAEAFF.